This is a list of T cell receptor beta chains from one sample in a study of breast tumors, draining lymph nodes, adjacent tissues. TCRdb recomputed calls from the multiplex PCR reads with MiXCR, one row per CDR3 protein. The data hold about 300,000 distinct CDR3 sequences, with 30% observed a single time. Sequenced input: axillary lymph node tissue. The receptors come from a female donor with breast cancer. Some clones in this sample may be carry-over from other donors' samples. Each CDR3 is given with its conserved first and last residue. Each record gives: J gene, CDR3 length, V gene, D gene, clone size, CDR3 DNA, CDR3 protein. A D gene is named only where the DNA matches it firmly. Some rows have no size entry. The others give once, few or many, or a class for an expanded clone.

>TRBJ2-7|14|TRBV11-2|NA|NA
TGTGCCAGCGGCTTAGATCTAGTACTCTACGAGCAGTACTTC
CASGLDLVLYEQYF
>TRBJ2-1|16|TRBV3-1|TRBD2|NA
TGTGCCAGCAGCCAAGACGGCAGCGGGGGCTACAATGAGCAGTTCTTC
CASSQDGSGGYNEQFF
>TRBJ2-3|15|TRBV7-3|TRBD2|many
TGTGCCAGCAGCTCAAAACTAGCGGACACAGATACGCAGTATTTT
CASSSKLADTDTQYF
>TRBJ2-3|17|TRBV15|TRBD2|many
TGTGCCACCAGCAGAGATAGGGCTAGCGGGAACACAGATACGCAGTATTTT
CATSRDRASGNTDTQYF
>TRBJ2-7|18|TRBV6-2/TRBV6-3|TRBD2|few
TGTGCCAGCAGACCGCGACTAGCGGGCCTACCGGGGCACTACGAGCAGTACTTC
CASRPRLAGLPGHYEQYF
>TRBJ2-3|12|TRBV30|NA|many
TGTGCCTGGAGTGATAGCGCAGATACGCAGTATTTT
CAWSDSADTQYF
>TRBJ2-3|14|TRBV2|TRBD2|many
TGTGCCAGCAGTCCGGGGGGGTTTCCAGATACGCAGTATTTT
CASSPGGFPDTQYF
>TRBJ2-7|15|TRBV5-1|NA|many
TGCGCCAGCAGCACCGAGGGGCAGAGCTCCTACGAGCAGTACTTC
CASSTEGQSSYEQYF
>TRBJ2-2|14|TRBV24-1|NA|NA
TGTGCCACCAGTAGACGGGGCGACACCGGGGAGCTGTTTTTT
CATSRRGDTGELFF
>TRBJ2-7|15|TRBV20-1|TRBD2|many
TGCAGTGCTAAGCCGCTAGCGGGAGGGGTCTACGAGCAGTACTTC
CSAKPLAGGVYEQYF
>TRBJ1-1|13|TRBV5-6|NA|few
TGTGCCAGCAGCTTCCTCGCGAAGGCTGAAGCTTTCTTT
CASSFLAKAEAFF
>TRBJ2-7|13|TRBV11-2|NA|many
TGTGCCAGCAGCCCAGGACAGCACTACGAGCAGTACTTC
CASSPGQHYEQYF
>TRBJ1-6|14|TRBV7-2|NA|NA
TGTGCCAGCAACCGGGGGGGTTATAATTCACCCCTCCACTTT
CASNRGGYNSPLHF
>TRBJ2-1|16|TRBV7-2|TRBD1|NA
TGTGCCAGCAGCCCGGACAGGGTTGGGACCTACAATGAGCAGTTCTTC
CASSPDRVGTYNEQFF
>TRBJ1-3|11|TRBV2|NA|NA
TGTGCCAGCTACGGGGGTAACACCATATATTTT
CASYGGNTIYF
>TRBJ2-1|15|TRBV27|TRBD2|NA
TGTGCCAGCAAGATACTAGCGGGAGGTTACAATGAGCAGTTCTTC
CASKILAGGYNEQFF
>TRBJ1-1|13|TRBV20-1|NA|NA
TGCAGTGCTACACCGGCCCCTTACACTGAAGCTTTCTTT
CSATPAPYTEAFF
>TRBJ2-7|11|TRBV2|NA|many
TGTGCCAGCAGGGGGGGTAGGGAGCAGTACTTC
CASRGGREQYF
>TRBJ2-1|14|TRBV15|NA|many
TGTGCCACCAGCAGAGATTGGAGGGACGGGGAGCAGTTCTTC
CATSRDWRDGEQFF
>TRBJ2-5|12|TRBV20-1|NA|many
TGCAGTGCTTCAATCTGGGAAGAGACCCAGTACTTC
CSASIWEETQYF
>TRBJ1-5|17|TRBV27|NA|NA
TGTGCCAGCAGTACCACCCGGGGGGCGCGAGGCAATCAGCCCCAGCATTTT
CASSTTRGARGNQPQHF
>TRBJ2-7|13|TRBV20-1|NA|many
TGCAGTGCTAGGAGTGGGTATGGCTACGAGCAGTACTTC
CSARSGYGYEQYF
>TRBJ2-3|17|TRBV9|TRBD2|many
TGTGCCAGCAGCGTTCCGACTAGCGGGATCGATCCAGATACGCAGTATTTT
CASSVPTSGIDPDTQYF
>TRBJ2-4|15|TRBV20-1|NA|few
TGCAGTGTTTCTAGCGGAGGGGGAGCCAAAAACATTCAGTACTTC
CSVSSGGGAKNIQYF
>TRBJ2-1|18|TRBV4-1|NA|NA
TGCGCCAGCAGCCAAGTTCAGGGGAAGCGGACCTCCTACAATGAGCAGTTCTTC
CASSQVQGKRTSYNEQFF
>TRBJ2-1|11|TRBV9|NA|many
TGTGCCAGCAGCAGCGGCAATGAGCAGTTCTTC
CASSSGNEQFF
>TRBJ1-2|14|TRBV11-3|NA|many
TGTGCCAGCAGAGGACAGAATACTAACTATGGCTACACCTTC
CASRGQNTNYGYTF
>TRBJ2-7|12|TRBV2|NA|many
TGTGCCAGCAACACCAGGGGCTACGAGCAGTACTTC
CASNTRGYEQYF
>TRBJ2-5|13|TRBV20-1|NA|many
TGCAGTGCTAGTCGAGGGCGCCGGGAGACCCAGTACTTC
CSASRGRRETQYF
>TRBJ2-2|15|TRBV24-1|TRBD2|NA
TGTGCCACCAGTGATCGTAGCGGGAAGGGTGGGGAGCTGTTTTTT
CATSDRSGKGGELFF
>TRBJ2-3|15|TRBV5-1|NA|many
TGCGCCAGCGGGTTTTGGGGGAAAAGCACAGATACGCAGTATTTT
CASGFWGKSTDTQYF
>TRBJ2-4|14|TRBV10-1|NA|many
TGCGCCAGCAGTGAGTCAGTCGGAAAAAACATTCAGTACTTC
CASSESVGKNIQYF
>TRBJ1-6|19|TRBV15|TRBD1|many
TGTGCCACCAGCAGAGAACTCGGACAGGGGAGGCTCTATAATTCACCCCTCCACTTT
CATSRELGQGRLYNSPLHF
>TRBJ2-2|16|TRBV3-1|TRBD2|few
TGTGCCAGCAGCCAAGATTCCGGGAGGGCCAGCGGGGAGCTGTTTTTT
CASSQDSGRASGELFF
>TRBJ2-1|14|TRBV20-1|NA|NA
TGCAGTGCAGGGGTAGCCCAAATCCGCACTGAGCAGTTCTTC
CSAGVAQIRTEQFF
>TRBJ2-1|16|TRBV19|TRBD2|few
TGTGCCAGTAGTTGGGGGGGAAGTAGCGGGGGAAATGAGCAGTTCTTC
CASSWGGSSGGNEQFF
>TRBJ2-1|13|TRBV7-7|NA|many
TGTGCTAGCAGCTTAGCCCCGTACAATGAGCAGTTCTTC
CASSLAPYNEQFF
>TRBJ1-4|15|TRBV10-2|NA|NA
TGCGCCAGCAGCGAGGGGGGCTACGGAAGGGAAAAGCTGTTTTTT
CASSEGGYGREKLFF
>TRBJ1-2|16|TRBV3-1|NA|NA
TGTGCCAGCAGCCAACTGAGATACCCCGGGAACTATGGCTACACCTTC
CASSQLRYPGNYGYTF
>TRBJ2-5|15|TRBV9|NA|NA
TGTGCCAGCAGCGGAGGTTATGACTATCAAGAGACCCAGTACTTC
CASSGGYDYQETQYF
>TRBJ1-6|16|TRBV5-1|NA|many
TGCGCCAGCAGCTTGGGACAGGCGCTCTATAATTCACCCCTCCACTTT
CASSLGQALYNSPLHF
>TRBJ2-2|15|TRBV15|NA|many
TGTGCCACCAGCAGAGATCGTGGGAACACCGGGGAGCTGTTTTTT
CATSRDRGNTGELFF
>TRBJ2-7|14|TRBV7-3|NA|NA
TGTGCCAGCAGTAAAGGGTTCAGTAGCTACGAGCAGTACTTC
CASSKGFSSYEQYF
>TRBJ1-2|16|TRBV7-9|TRBD1|many
TGTGCCAGCAGCTGGGGACAGGGGGCGCCTGACTATGGCTACACCTTC
CASSWGQGAPDYGYTF
>TRBJ2-1|14|TRBV20-1|NA|NA
TGCAGTGCAGAGGGAGCGAATTTGAGGACTGAGCAGTTCTTC
CSAEGANLRTEQFF
>TRBJ1-2|13|TRBV9|NA|many
TGTGCCAGCAGCGTACAGGGCTCGGTTGGCTACACCTTC
CASSVQGSVGYTF
>TRBJ2-7|17|TRBV15|TRBD2|many
TGTGCCACCAGCAGAGATTTGGGGACTAGCGGAACCTACGAGCAGTACTTC
CATSRDLGTSGTYEQYF
>TRBJ2-7|15|TRBV10-3|TRBD2|many
TGTGCCATCAGTGCCAAAGCGGGGTCGTCCTACGAGCAGTACTTC
CAISAKAGSSYEQYF
>TRBJ2-1|14|TRBV9|NA|few
TGTGCCAGCAGCGTAAGTATCGTTGGCAATGAGCAGTTCTTC
CASSVSIVGNEQFF
>TRBJ2-1|14|TRBV10-2|TRBD2|many
TGCGCCAGCAGAGGGACTAGCGAGTACAATGAGCAGTTCTTC
CASRGTSEYNEQFF
>TRBJ1-2|16|TRBV7-8|TRBD1|NA
TGTGCCAGCAGCTTAGGCCGGGACAGTCCTAACTATGGCTACACCTTC
CASSLGRDSPNYGYTF
>TRBJ2-7|13|TRBV5-6|NA|many
TGTGCCAGCAGCTTGGTACGTCCGTACGAGCAGTACTTC
CASSLVRPYEQYF
>TRBJ2-1|15|TRBV12-3/TRBV12-4|TRBD2|many
TGTGCCAGCAGCCTTAGCGGGAGGACCTACAATGAGCAGTTCTTC
CASSLSGRTYNEQFF
>TRBJ2-7|11|TRBV20-1|NA|many
TGCAGTGCTAGTCATGTCTACGAGCAGTACTTC
CSASHVYEQYF
>TRBJ2-2|15|TRBV6-1|NA|few
TGTGCCAGCTTAAGATGGGGGAGCGTCACCGGGGAGCTGTTTTTT
CASLRWGSVTGELFF
>TRBJ1-1|14|TRBV12-3/TRBV12-4|NA|few
TGTGCCAGCAGTCCAGGACGGGAGAACACTGAAGCTTTCTTT
CASSPGRENTEAFF
>TRBJ2-7|14|TRBV6-1|NA|NA
TGTGCCAGCAGTCAAAGTAGGAGGTCCTACGAGCAGTACTTC
CASSQSRRSYEQYF
>TRBJ2-1|17|TRBV5-6|TRBD2|many
TGTGCCAGCAGCTTGGGATGGGCTAGCGGGGTTGACAATGAGCAGTTCTTC
CASSLGWASGVDNEQFF
>TRBJ2-1|17|TRBV24-1|NA|many
TGTGCCACCAGTGATCCTGACTACGCCGGCTCCTACAATGAGCAGTTCTTC
CATSDPDYAGSYNEQFF
>TRBJ1-5|14|TRBV4-2|NA|many
TGTGCCAGCAGCCAAGATGCGGGGAATCAGCCCCAGCATTTT
CASSQDAGNQPQHF